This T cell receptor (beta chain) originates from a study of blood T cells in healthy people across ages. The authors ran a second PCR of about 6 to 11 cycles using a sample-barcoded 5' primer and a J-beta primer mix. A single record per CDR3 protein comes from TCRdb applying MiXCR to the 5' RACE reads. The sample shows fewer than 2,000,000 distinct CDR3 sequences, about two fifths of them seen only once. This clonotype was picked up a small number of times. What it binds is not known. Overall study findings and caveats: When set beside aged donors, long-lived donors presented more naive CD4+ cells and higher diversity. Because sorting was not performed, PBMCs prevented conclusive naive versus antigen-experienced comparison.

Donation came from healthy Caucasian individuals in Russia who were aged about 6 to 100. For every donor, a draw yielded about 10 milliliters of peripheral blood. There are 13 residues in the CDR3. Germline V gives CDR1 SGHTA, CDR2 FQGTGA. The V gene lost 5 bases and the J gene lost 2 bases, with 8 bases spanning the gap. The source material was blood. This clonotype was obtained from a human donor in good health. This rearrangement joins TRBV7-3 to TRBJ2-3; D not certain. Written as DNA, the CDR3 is TGTGCCAGCAGCCGCCTCCCCACAGATACGCAGTATTTT. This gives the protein CASSRLPTDTQYF.